There are a few counts of the clone carrying this T cell receptor (beta chain). TCRdb used MiXCR to reprocess the RT-PCR reads, holding one entry per CDR3 protein. Among approximately 170,000 distinct CDR3 sequences, 24% were seen once, and the ten largest hold around 26%. The source of the sample is a study of patients and donors after allogeneic stem cell transplantation. The ends lost 4 bases at V and 11 bases at J; junction bases unmatched: 10. This CDR3 spans 13 amino acids. Germline V gene data show CDR1 as LGHDT and CDR2 as YNNKEL (reference sequence). The clonotype originates from a human donor who was either an allogeneic HSCT recipient or a stem cell or donor lymphocyte infusion donor (not recorded which). It is not recorded whose cells these are; they may come from a transplant donor. The sequenced material came from blood, either unsorted or a sorted T cell fraction (not recorded which). The rearrangement joins TRBV3-1 to TRBJ1-1; 7 bases align to TRBD1. The CDR3 is CASSPTTGLTAFF. The CDR3 DNA reads as TGTGCCAGCAGCCCGACGACAGGGTTGACGGCTTTCTTT.